This T cell receptor (beta chain) was captured in a study of CD8 T cells in ankylosing spondylitis (TCRdb year 2017). Background on the whole study: The study set out to find disease-linked TCR variants by profiling T cell receptor beta repertoires in ankylosing spondylitis patients and healthy donors. Samples of peripheral blood were taken, and for ankylosing spondylitis patients, synovial fluid was collected as well. In total, the full study cohort was made up of 95 to 110 healthy donors and approximately 27 ankylosing spondylitis patients.

The cysteine opens and the phenylalanine closes a CDR3 of 15 amino acids. Of the read, only the CDR3 DNA is kept; its 45 bases are in frame from base 1. After removal of 0 bases from V and 2 bases from J, the junction retains 4 bases not matched to a gene. The germline V gene (reference sequence) sets CDR1 to DFQATT and CDR2 to SNEGSKA. Regarding this clonotype: The antigen it binds to is not known. No quality values exist for individual bases; no much larger clone is one base distant.

The listed sequencing device is Illumina HiSeq 2500. TCR beta libraries were prepared by quantitative 5'-RACE with molecular barcodes. In the paper's pipeline: A new computational method based on a probabilistic model of VDJ rearrangement was used to identify disease-linked TCR variants. The public reads were reanalyzed by TCRdb: fastp trimming at Q25, MiXCR alignment, in-frame beta chains only. Records with the same CDR3 protein are collapsed into one entry carrying the most frequent genes and DNA. What appears here as the V and J calls and clone size reflects TCRdb's work, not the paper's. This sample comprises about 360,000 distinct CDR3 sequences, 20% to 25% of them detected only once. The ten top clones hold roughly 13% of the sample. The study at large found these results: According to the report, matched synovial fluid samples from ankylosing spondylitis patients were significantly enriched for the disease-linked clones. Blood from ankylosing spondylitis patients appeared to be characterized by a TCR beta motif composed of eight or nine highly homologous amino acid variants. Some TCR beta motif variants had previously been reported in synovial fluid and blood of reactive arthritis patients, which suggested common disease-initiation mechanisms. A CD8+ phenotype was shown by the disease-linked clones, which were found at relatively low frequencies in peripheral blood.

The source material was blood, either unsorted or a sorted T cell fraction (not recorded which). This TCR was sampled from a male donor with ankylosing spondylitis or in good health (not recorded which). Rearrangement joined TRBV20-1 to TRBJ2-5; 9 central nucleotides agree with TRBD1. The CDR3 region: CSAREQGAQQETQYF. At the DNA level, the sequence is TGCAGTGCTAGAGAACAGGGGGCGCAACAAGAGACCCAGTACTTC.